The clone carrying this T cell receptor (beta chain) was picked up a small number of times. Its antigen is as yet unknown. This record comes from a study of chemoradiotherapy in HPV16-positive cancers. General study points: Non-HPV-specific T cells did not expand in tumors during treatment, whereas candidate HPV-specific clones and E7-related motifs did.

TCRdb's table, derived via immunoSEQ multiplex PCR, lists solely in-frame clones and lacks some. This repertoire shows 14,000 or so clones, just under 70% found once; its top ten account for around a fifth. The CDR3 totals 15 residues. Looked up from germline, CDR1 is GTSNPN and CDR2 is SVGIG (reference sequence). V was trimmed by 1 base and J by 1 base, leaving 8 bases between them. The sequence came from a human donor with HPV-associated anogenital cancer. The chain uses TRBV30 and TRBJ2-6; a possible D gene is TRBD1 (5 bases). The specimen was taken from a patient who underwent chemoradiotherapy. The CDR3 nucleotides read TGTGCCTGGAGTGCAGGGCTGTCTGGGGCCAACGTCCTGACTTTC. Translating it yields CAWSAGLSGANVLTF. The entire variable domain, with the rest obtained from reference TRBV30 and TRBJ2-6, is as follows: SQTIHQWPATLVQPVGSPLSLECTVEGTSNPNLYWYRQAAGRGLQLLFYSVGIGQISSEVPQNLSASRPQDRQFILSSKKLLLSDSGFYLCAWSAGLSGANVLTFGAGSRLTVL.